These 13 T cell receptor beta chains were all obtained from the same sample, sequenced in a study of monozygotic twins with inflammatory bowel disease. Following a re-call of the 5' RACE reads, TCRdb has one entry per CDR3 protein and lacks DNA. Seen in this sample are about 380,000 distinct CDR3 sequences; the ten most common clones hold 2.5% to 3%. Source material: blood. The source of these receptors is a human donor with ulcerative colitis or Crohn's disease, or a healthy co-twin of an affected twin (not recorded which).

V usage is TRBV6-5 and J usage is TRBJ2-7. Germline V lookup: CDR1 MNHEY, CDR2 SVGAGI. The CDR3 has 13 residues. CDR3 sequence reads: CASSYSLANEQYF.

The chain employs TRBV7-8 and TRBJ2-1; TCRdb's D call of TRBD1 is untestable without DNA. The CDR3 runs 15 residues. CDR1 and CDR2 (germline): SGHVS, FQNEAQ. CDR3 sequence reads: CASSFDRGRFNEQFF. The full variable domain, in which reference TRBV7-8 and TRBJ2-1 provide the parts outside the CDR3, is GAGVSQSPRYKVAKRGQDVALRCDPISGHVSLFWYQQALGQGPEFLTYFQNEAQLDKSGLPSDRFFAERPEGSVSTLKIQRTQQEDSAVYLCASSFDRGRFNEQFFGPGTRLTVL.

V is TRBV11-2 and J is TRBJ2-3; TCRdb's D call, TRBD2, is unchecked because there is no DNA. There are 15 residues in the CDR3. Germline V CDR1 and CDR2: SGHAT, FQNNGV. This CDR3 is CASSTVPQGTDTQYF.

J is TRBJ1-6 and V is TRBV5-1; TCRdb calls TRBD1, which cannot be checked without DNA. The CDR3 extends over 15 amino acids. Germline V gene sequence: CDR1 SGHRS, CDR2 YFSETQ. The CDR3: CASSLGGQGASPLHF.

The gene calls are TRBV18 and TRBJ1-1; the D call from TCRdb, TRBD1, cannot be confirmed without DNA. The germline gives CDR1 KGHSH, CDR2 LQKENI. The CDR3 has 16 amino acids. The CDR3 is CASSPDRVFGNTEALF.

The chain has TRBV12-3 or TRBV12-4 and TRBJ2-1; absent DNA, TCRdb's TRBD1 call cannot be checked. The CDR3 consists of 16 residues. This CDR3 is CASNLGGGRPYNEQFF.

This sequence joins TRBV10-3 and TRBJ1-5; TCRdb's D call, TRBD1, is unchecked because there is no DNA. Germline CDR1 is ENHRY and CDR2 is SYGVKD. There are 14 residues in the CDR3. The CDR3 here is CAIGQGARNQPQHF.

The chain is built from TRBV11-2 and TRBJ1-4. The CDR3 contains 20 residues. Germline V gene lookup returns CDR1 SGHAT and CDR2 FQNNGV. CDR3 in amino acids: CASSLVPRVRESRTNEKLFF.

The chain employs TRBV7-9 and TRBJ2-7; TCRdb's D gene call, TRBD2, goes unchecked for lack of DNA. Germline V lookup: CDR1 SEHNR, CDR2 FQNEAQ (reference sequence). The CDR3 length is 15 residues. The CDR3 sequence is CASSLAAQTSYEQYF.

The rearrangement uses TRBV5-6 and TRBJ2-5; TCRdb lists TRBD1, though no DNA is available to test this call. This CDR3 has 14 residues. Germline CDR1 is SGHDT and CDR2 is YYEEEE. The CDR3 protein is CASSQRQGRETQYF.

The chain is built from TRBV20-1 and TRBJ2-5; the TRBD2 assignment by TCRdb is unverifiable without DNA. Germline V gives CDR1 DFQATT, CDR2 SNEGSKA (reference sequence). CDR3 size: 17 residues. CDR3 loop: CSARKNPAGPLQETQYF.

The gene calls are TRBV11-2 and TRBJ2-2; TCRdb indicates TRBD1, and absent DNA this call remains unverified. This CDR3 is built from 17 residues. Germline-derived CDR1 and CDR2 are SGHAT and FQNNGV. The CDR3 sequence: CASSSRDRVVWTGELFF. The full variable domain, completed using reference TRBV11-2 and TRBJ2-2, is EAGVAQSPRYKIIEKRQSVAFWCNPISGHATLYWYQQILGQGPKLLIQFQNNGVVDDSQLPKDRFSAERLKGVDSTLKIQPAKLEDSAVYLCASSSRDRVVWTGELFFGEGSRLTVL.

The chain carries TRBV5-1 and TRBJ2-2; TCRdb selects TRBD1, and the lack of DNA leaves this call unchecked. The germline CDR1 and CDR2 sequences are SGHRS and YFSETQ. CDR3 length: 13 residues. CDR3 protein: CASNGGNTGELFF.